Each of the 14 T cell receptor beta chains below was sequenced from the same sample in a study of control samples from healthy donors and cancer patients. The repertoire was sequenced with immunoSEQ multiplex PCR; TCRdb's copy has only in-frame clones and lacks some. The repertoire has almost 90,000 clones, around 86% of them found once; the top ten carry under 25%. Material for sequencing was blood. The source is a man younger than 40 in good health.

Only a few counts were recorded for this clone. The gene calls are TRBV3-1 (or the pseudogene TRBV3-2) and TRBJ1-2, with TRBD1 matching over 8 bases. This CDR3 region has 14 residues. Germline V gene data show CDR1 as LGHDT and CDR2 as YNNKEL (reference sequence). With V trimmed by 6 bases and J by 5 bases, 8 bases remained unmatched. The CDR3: CASRFRDRNYGYTF. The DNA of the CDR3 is TGTGCCAGCAGATTCCGGGACAGGAATTATGGCTACACCTTC.

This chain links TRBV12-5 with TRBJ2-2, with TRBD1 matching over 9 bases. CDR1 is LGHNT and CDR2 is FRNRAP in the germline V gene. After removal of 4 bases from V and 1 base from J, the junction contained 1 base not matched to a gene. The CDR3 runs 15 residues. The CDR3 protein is CASGSGQGNTGELFF. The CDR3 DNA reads TGTGCTAGTGGTTCGGGACAGGGGAACACCGGGGAGCTGTTTTTT.

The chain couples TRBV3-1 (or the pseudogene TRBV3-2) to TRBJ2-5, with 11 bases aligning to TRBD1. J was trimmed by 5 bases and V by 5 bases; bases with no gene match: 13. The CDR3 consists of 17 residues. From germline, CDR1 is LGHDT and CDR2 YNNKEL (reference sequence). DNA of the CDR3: TGTGCCAGCAGCAATACCAAGAGGACAGGGGGCAGGGAGACCCAGTACTTC. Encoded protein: CASSNTKRTGGRETQYF.

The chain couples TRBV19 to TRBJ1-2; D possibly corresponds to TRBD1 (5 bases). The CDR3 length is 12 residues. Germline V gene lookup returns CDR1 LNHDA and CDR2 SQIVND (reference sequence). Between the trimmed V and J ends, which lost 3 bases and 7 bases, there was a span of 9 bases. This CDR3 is CASSIQGSGYTF. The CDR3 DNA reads TGTGCCAGTAGTATCCAGGGTAGTGGCTACACCTTC. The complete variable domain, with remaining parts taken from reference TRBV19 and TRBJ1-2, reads DGGITQSPKYLFRKEGQNVTLSCEQNLNHDAMYWYRQDPGQGLRLIYYSQIVNDFQKGDIAEGYSVSREKKESFPLTVTSAQKNPTAFYLCASSIQGSGYTFGSGTRLTVV.

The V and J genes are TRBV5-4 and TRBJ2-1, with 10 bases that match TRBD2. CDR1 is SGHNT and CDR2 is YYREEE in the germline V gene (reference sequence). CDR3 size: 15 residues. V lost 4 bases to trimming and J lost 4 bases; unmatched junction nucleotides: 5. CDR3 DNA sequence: TGTGCCAGCAGCCCCGGACTAGCGGTATACAATGAGCAGTTCTTC. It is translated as CASSPGLAVYNEQFF.

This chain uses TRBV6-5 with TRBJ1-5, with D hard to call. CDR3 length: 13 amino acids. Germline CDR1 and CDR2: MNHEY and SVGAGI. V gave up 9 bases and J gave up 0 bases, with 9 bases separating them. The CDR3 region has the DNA TGTGCCAGTGGGAGGAATAGCAATCAGCCCCAGCATTTT. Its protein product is CASGRNSNQPQHF.

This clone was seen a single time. This CDR3 reads CASSLLGENTIYF. CDR3 DNA sequence: TGTGCCAGCAGCTTACTCGGGGAAAACACCATATATTTT. The chain couples TRBV7-9 to TRBJ1-3; D call uncertain. V lost 2 bases, J lost 6 bases, and 8 bases lay in between. CDR1 and CDR2 from the germline V gene are SEHNR and FQNEAQ (reference sequence). The CDR3 runs 13 residues.

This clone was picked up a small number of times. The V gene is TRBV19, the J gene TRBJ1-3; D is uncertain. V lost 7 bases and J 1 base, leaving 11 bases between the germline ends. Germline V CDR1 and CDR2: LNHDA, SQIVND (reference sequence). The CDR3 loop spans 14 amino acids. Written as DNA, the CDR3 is TGTGCCAGTACGGTCACGGGATCTGGAAACACCATATATTTT. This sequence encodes CASTVTGSGNTIYF. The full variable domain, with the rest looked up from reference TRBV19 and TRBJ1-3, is DGGITQSPKYLFRKEGQNVTLSCEQNLNHDAMYWYRQDPGQGLRLIYYSQIVNDFQKGDIAEGYSVSREKKESFPLTVTSAQKNPTAFYLCASTVTGSGNTIYFGEGSWLTVV.

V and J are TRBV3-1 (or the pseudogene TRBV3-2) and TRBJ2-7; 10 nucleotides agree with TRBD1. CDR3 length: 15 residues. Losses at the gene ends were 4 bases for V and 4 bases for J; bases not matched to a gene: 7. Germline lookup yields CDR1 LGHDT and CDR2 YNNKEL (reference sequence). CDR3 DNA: TGTGCCAGCAGCCCTTGGACAGGGGGGAGGTACGAGCAGTACTTC. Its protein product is CASSPWTGGRYEQYF.

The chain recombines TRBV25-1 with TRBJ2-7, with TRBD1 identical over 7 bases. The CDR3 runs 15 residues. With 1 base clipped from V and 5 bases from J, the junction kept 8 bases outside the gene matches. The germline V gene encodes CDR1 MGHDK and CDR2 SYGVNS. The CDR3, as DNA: TGTGCCAGCAGTGAATCCAGGGGGAGCCTTAACGAGCAGTACTTC. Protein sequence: CASSESRGSLNEQYF.

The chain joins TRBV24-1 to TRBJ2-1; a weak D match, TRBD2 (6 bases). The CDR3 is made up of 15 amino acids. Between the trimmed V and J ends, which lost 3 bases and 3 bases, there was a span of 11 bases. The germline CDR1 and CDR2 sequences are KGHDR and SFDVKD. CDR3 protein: CATSDASALYNEQFF. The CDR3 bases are TGTGCCACCAGTGATGCTAGCGCGCTCTACAATGAGCAGTTCTTC.

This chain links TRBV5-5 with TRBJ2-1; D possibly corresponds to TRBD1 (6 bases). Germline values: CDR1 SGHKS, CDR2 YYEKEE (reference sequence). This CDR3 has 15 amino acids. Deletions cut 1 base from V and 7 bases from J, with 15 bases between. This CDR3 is CASSLTGFFGNEQFF. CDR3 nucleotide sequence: TGTGCCAGCAGCTTGACAGGGTTTTTCGGGAATGAGCAGTTCTTC.

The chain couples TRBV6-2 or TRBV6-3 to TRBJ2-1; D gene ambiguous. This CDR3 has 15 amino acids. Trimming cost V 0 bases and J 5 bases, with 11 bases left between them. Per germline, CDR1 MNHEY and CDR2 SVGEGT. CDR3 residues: CASSYSTSGNNEQFF. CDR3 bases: TGTGCCAGCAGTTACTCAACCTCTGGCAACAATGAGCAGTTCTTC.

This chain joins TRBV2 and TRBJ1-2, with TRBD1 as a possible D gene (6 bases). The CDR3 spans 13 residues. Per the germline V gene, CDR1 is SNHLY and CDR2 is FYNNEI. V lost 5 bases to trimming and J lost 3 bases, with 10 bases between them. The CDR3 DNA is TGTGCCAGCAGTACAGGGACCCACTATGGCTACACCTTC. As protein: CASSTGTHYGYTF.